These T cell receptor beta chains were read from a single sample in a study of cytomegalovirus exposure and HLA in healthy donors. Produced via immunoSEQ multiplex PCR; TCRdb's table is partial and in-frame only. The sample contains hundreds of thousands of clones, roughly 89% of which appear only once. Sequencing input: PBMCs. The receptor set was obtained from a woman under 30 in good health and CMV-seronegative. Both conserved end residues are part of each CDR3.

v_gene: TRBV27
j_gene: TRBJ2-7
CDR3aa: CASSLMAPSSYEQYF

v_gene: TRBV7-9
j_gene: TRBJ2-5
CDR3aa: CASSQFQETQYF

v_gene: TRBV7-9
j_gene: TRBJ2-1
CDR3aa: CASSGDLTPENEQFF

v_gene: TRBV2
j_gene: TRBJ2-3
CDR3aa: CASTVADTQYF

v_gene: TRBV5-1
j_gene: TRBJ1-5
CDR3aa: CASSLEFGGGQPQHF

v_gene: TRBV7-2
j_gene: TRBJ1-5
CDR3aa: CASSFSRDQPQHF

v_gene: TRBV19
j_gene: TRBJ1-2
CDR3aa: CASSIRAGGGYTF

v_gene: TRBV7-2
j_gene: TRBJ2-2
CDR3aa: CASSLVASGRAAGELFF

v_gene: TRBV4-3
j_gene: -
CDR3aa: CASSQDMGGRVYEQYF

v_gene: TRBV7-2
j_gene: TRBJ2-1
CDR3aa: CASRTSGGSYNEQFF

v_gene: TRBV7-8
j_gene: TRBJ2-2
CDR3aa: CASSLLRANTGELFF

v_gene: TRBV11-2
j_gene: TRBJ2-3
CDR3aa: CASSLVFQGLGNTDTQYF

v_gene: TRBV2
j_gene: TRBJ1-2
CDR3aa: CASISWTVGYGYTF

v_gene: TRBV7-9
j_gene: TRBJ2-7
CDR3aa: CASSTRTGWYEQYF

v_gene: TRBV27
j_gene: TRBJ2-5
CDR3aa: CASSFTQQETQYF

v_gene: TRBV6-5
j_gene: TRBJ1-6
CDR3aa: CASSYWTNSYNSPLHF

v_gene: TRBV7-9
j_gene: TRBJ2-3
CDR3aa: CASSFETISTDTQYF

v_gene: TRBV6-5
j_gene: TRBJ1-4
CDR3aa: CASSYEGTGGEKLFF

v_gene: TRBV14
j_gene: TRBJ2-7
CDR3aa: CASSQVPGFGTYEQYF

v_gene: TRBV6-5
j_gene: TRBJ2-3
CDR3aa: CASGQEAYDTQYF

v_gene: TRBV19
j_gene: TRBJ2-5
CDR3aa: CASTSIGSGGETQYF

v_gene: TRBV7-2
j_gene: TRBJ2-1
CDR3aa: CASRRGGGGLLDEQFF

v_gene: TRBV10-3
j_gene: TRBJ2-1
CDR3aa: CAISDLASGGFNEQFF

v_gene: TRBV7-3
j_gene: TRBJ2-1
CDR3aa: CASSLKAGARNEQFF

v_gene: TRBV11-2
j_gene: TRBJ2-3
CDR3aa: CASSLVAGGRVDTQYF

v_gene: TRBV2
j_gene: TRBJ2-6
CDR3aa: CANTQGPSSGANVLTF

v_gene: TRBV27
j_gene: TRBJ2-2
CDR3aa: CASSLWGRGLAGTANTGELFF

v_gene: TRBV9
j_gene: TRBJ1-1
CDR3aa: CASSAPRGATRAMNTEAFF

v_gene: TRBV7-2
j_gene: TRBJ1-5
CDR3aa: CASSLGQGGRPQHF